A single T cell receptor (beta chain) is shown here with its context. Trimming took off 0 bases at V and 6 bases at J, with 11 bases between the two ends. Germline CDR1 and CDR2: KGHSH and LQKENI. The CDR3 is made up of 14 amino acids. These data belong to a study of blood T cell repertoires in COVID-19. The authors' processing: Amplifying reference gene primers gave estimates of nucleated cell counts. The repertoire was sequenced with immunoSEQ multiplex PCR; TCRdb's copy has only in-frame clones and lacks some. That table is the source of V, J and clone size, and D and trimming were worked out from the DNA. This sample yields about 180,000 clones, of which about 84% are seen a single time; approximately 7.3% belongs to the top ten.

Material: peripheral blood. This receptor was obtained from a human donor in a cohort sampled during active COVID-19. The genes are TRBV18 and TRBJ1-1; the D gene is possibly TRBD1 (6 bases). CDR3 sequence reads: CASSPPGTQPEAFF. In DNA form, the CDR3 reads TGTGCCAGCTCACCACCGGGGACACAGCCTGAAGCTTTCTTT.